The rows below give T cell receptor beta chains drawn from one sample of a study of spatial heterogeneity in lung cancer. In TCRdb, the 5' RACE reads were re-called with MiXCR into one record per CDR3 protein. This table has under 25,000 distinct CDR3 sequences, roughly 7% appearing once. Sequences were derived from PBMCs, sampled at surgery. The receptors stem from a male donor with early-stage non-small cell lung cancer. CDR3s include the opening cysteine and the closing phenylalanine or tryptophan. The order of the fields is D gene, clone size, J gene, V gene, CDR3 DNA, CDR3 protein. The D gene is left open where the match is weak. Only some rows state a clone size, as once, few, many or a class for expanded clones.

>-|-|TRBJ2-4|TRBV12-3/TRBV12-4
TGTGCCAGCAGTCCCAGCGGGCTGGCCAAAAACATTCAGTACTTC
CASSPSGLAKNIQYF
>-|many|TRBJ2-7|TRBV9
TGTGCCAGCAGCCCCATGGGTGACGAGCAGTACTTC
CASSPMGDEQYF
>TRBD1|medium-sized|TRBJ1-1|TRBV11-2
TGTGCCAGCAGCCGAACAGGGGTGAACACTGAAGCTTTCTTT
CASSRTGVNTEAFF
>-|medium-sized|TRBJ1-4|TRBV2
TGTGCCAGCAGACCAAACAACCAAGGTGAAAAACTGTTTTTT
CASRPNNQGEKLFF
>TRBD1|few|TRBJ2-3|TRBV7-8
TGTGCCAGCAGCCTTATCGGGACAGCAGGACCGCAGTATTTT
CASSLIGTAGPQYF
>TRBD1|many|TRBJ2-5|TRBV4-1
TGCGCCAGCAGCCGCGGGACAGGGGGCCAAGAGACCCAGTACTTC
CASSRGTGGQETQYF
>-|many|TRBJ2-3|TRBV9
TGTGCCAGCAGCGCCCGAGAGGGTTCCTCGGCGGATACGCAGTATTTT
CASSAREGSSADTQYF
>TRBD2|many|TRBJ2-1|TRBV25-1
TGTGCCAGCAGTGAACGCCTGCGGGGGAGGGAGCAGTTCTTC
CASSERLRGREQFF
>-|many|TRBJ2-1|TRBV12-3/TRBV12-4
TGTGCCAGCAGTTTAGCTTTGCCGGTCGGTGAGCAGTTCTTC
CASSLALPVGEQFF
>TRBD1|few|TRBJ1-5|TRBV28
TGTGCCAGCAGCCTAGTTCAGGGGGCGCGGGGTCAGCCCCAGCATTTT
CASSLVQGARGQPQHF
>-|once|TRBJ2-7|TRBV6-5
TGTGCCAGCAGTCCACCCTCCCTGGAGGAGCAGTACTTC
CASSPPSLEEQYF
>-|many|TRBJ1-5|TRBV18
TGTGCCAGCTCACCAGCAGGGGCAGGCAATCAGCCCCAGCATTTT
CASSPAGAGNQPQHF
>TRBD2|few|TRBJ2-5|TRBV7-2
TGTGCCAGCAGCTCGGGACTAGCGGGGGAGACCCAGTACTTC
CASSSGLAGETQYF
>-|-|TRBJ1-2|TRBV19
TGTGCCAGTAGTATAGCCCCCGGACAGTATGGCTACACCTTC
CASSIAPGQYGYTF
>-|few|TRBJ2-7|TRBV7-9
TGTGCCAGCAGCTCAGGCACCTCCGGGCTAGGGCAGTACTTC
CASSSGTSGLGQYF
>TRBD2|medium-sized|TRBJ2-3|TRBV20-1
TGCAGTGCTAGAGGCCGGACTAGAGCTAGCACAGATACGCAGTATTTT
CSARGRTRASTDTQYF
>-|few|TRBJ1-2|TRBV3-1
TGTGCCAGCAGCCAAGGAGGGTGGGCCGGTAAGCATCCACTCTATGGCTACACCTTC
CASSQGGWAGKHPLYGYTF
>-|many|TRBJ2-1|TRBV11-2
TGTGCCAGCAGCTCTTTCGGGGGCGGGAACAATGAGCAGTTCTTC
CASSSFGGGNNEQFF
>TRBD1|-|TRBJ2-1|TRBV5-1
TGCGCCAGCACCCGGGACAGCTCCTACAATGAGCAGTTCTTC
CASTRDSSYNEQFF
>-|-|TRBJ2-1|TRBV20-1
TGCAGTGCTAGCCTTGGTGCGCTCTCCTACAATGAGCAGTTCTTC
CSASLGALSYNEQFF
>-|many|TRBJ2-5|TRBV6-5
TGTGCCAGCGCCCCTCGGGGGATGGATCCGAAAGAGACCCAGTACTTC
CASAPRGMDPKETQYF
>-|few|TRBJ2-1|TRBV5-1
TGCGCCAGCAGCTTAGCGGGTCGAGATTTTGAGCAGTTCTTC
CASSLAGRDFEQFF
>TRBD1|many|TRBJ1-5|TRBV27
TGTGCCAGCAGTTTGACAGGGTATCAGCCCCAGCATTTT
CASSLTGYQPQHF
>-|many|TRBJ1-5|TRBV10-3
TGTGCCATCAGTGGTGGCAGGGAACAGCCCCAGCATTTT
CAISGGREQPQHF
>-|few|TRBJ1-6|TRBV4-1
TGCGCCAGCAGCCAAGATCCGTCGACTAATTCACCCCTCCACTTT
CASSQDPSTNSPLHF
>TRBD1|few|TRBJ1-5|TRBV4-1
TGCGCCAGCAGCCAAGCAGGGGGCTTAAACAATCAGCCCCAGCATTTT
CASSQAGGLNNQPQHF
>-|many|TRBJ2-2|TRBV7-2
TGTGCCAGCAGCTTTGGGGTTTGGGGCACCGGGGAGCTGTTTTTT
CASSFGVWGTGELFF
>TRBD1|few|TRBJ1-3|TRBV12-3/TRBV12-4
TGTGCCAGCAGTTGGACAGGGACTTTTCGAAACACCATATATTTT
CASSWTGTFRNTIYF
>-|few|TRBJ1-6|TRBV20-1
TGCAGTGCCAGGGACCGACGGAGGACGAGTGGGAATTCACCCCTCCACTTT
CSARDRRRTSGNSPLHF
>-|many|TRBJ2-1|TRBV5-1
TGCGCCAGCAGCTTGGAGGACAGCTACAATGAGCAGTTCTTC
CASSLEDSYNEQFF
>-|many|TRBJ2-3|TRBV29-1
TGCAGCGTTGAAGTGGAGGGGGGAAGAACAGATACGCAGTATTTT
CSVEVEGGRTDTQYF
>TRBD1|many|TRBJ1-3|TRBV11-1
TGTGCCAGCAGCCCAGGGGGGAGTTCATCTGGAAACACCATATATTTT
CASSPGGSSSGNTIYF
>-|medium-sized|TRBJ1-5|TRBV20-1
TGCAGTGCGGGTCTGCCCCAGCATTTT
CSAGLPQHF
>TRBD1|many|TRBJ2-7|TRBV28
TGTGCCAGCAGTATACAGACAGGGACGACCGAGCAGTACTTC
CASSIQTGTTEQYF
>-|many|TRBJ2-1|TRBV7-7
TGTGCTAGCAGCTTATATAGTGGTGATGAGCAGTTCTTC
CASSLYSGDEQFF
>-|few|TRBJ1-4|TRBV7-8
TGTGCCAGCAGCTTCCGGCAGGGTAATGAAAAACTGTTTTTT
CASSFRQGNEKLFF
>-|-|TRBJ1-1|TRBV6-5
TGTGCCAGCACGCCACAGGGAGTTAAGGCTGAAGCTTTCTTT
CASTPQGVKAEAFF
>-|-|TRBJ1-1|TRBV12-3/TRBV12-4
TGTGCCAGCAGTTTTCAGGACTACACTGAAGCTTTCTTT
CASSFQDYTEAFF
>TRBD1|medium-sized|TRBJ1-1|TRBV7-9
TGTGCCAGCAGCTTACTCCGCAGGGGGCAATCTGAAGCTTTCTTT
CASSLLRRGQSEAFF
>-|many|TRBJ1-5|TRBV10-3
TGTGCCATCAGTCAAGAGAGCAATCAGCCCCAGCATTTT
CAISQESNQPQHF
>TRBD1|many|TRBJ1-1|TRBV2
TGTGCCAGCAGCAGGGGGCCAGGGTCGGGAAACACTGAAGCTTTCTTT
CASSRGPGSGNTEAFF
>-|many|TRBJ2-3|TRBV20-1
TGCAGTGCTAGTATCCGGAGAGCCGCGGGTACGCAGTATTTT
CSASIRRAAGTQYF
>-|many|TRBJ2-7|TRBV2
TGTGCCAGCAGTTCCAGGGAATTTGGCGAGCAGTACTTC
CASSSREFGEQYF
>-|-|TRBJ1-5|TRBV7-7
TGTGCCAGCAGCTCAGGGTTAGGTCAGCCCCAGCATTTT
CASSSGLGQPQHF
>TRBD1|medium-sized|TRBJ1-6|TRBV10-3
TGTGCCATCAAGGGGCAGGGGGCTTCACCCCTCCACTTT
CAIKGQGASPLHF
>-|many|TRBJ1-3|TRBV29-1
TGCAGCGTCAGACCCAGCTCTGGAAACACCATATATTTT
CSVRPSSGNTIYF
>-|many|TRBJ1-1|TRBV20-1
TGCAGTGCTAGATCTCCGTGGGGCACTGAAGCTTTCTTT
CSARSPWGTEAFF
>-|many|TRBJ1-1|TRBV3-1
TGTGCCAGCAGCCAATTTGGGCGGGGGATGAACACTGAAGCTTTCTTT
CASSQFGRGMNTEAFF
>-|few|TRBJ1-6|TRBV12-3/TRBV12-4
TGTGCCAGCAGTTTAGCCAGACACAGGGCCCTCCACTTT
CASSLARHRALHF
>-|-|TRBJ1-5|TRBV28
TGTGCCAGCAGACTACAGGGCGCGAGGGATCAGCCCCAGCATTTT
CASRLQGARDQPQHF
>-|few|TRBJ2-1|TRBV20-1
TGCAGTGCTAGAGATCCCCGGGGTGGGCACAATGAGCAGTTCTTC
CSARDPRGGHNEQFF
>-|many|TRBJ2-6|TRBV21-1
TGTGCCAGCAGCTTCAGGGGGCTAGGGGCCAACGTCCTGACTTTC
CASSFRGLGANVLTF
>-|few|TRBJ1-6|TRBV30
TGTGCCTGGAGTGTTGGCCCCAGCCCCTATAATTCACCCCTCCACTTT
CAWSVGPSPYNSPLHF
>-|many|TRBJ1-5|TRBV21-1
TGTGCCAGACAGGGTTTCGATCAGCCCCAGCATTTT
CARQGFDQPQHF